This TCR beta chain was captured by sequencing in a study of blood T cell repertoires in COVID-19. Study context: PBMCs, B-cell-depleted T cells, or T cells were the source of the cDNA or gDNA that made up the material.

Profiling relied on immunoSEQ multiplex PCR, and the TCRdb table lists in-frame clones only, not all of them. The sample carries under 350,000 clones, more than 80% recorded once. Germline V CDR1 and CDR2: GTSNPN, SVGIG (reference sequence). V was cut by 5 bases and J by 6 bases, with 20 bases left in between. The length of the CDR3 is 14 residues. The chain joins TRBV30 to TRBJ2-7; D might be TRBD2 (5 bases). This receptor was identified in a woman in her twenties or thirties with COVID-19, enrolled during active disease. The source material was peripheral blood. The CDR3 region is CAWSLVAIRGEQYF. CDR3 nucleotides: TGTGCCTGGTCACTGGTAGCGATTCGTGGCGAGCAGTACTTC.